Listed below are T cell receptor beta chains from one sample, sequenced in a study of blood T cell repertoires in COVID-19. The table came from immunoSEQ multiplex PCR; TCRdb's copy has only in-frame clones and leaves some out. Of 200,000 to 250,000 clones in the sample, approximately 90% are singletons; the top ten hold approximately 12%. The sequencing input was peripheral blood. These receptor sequences come from a woman under 30 who had recovered from COVID-19. The CDR3 runs from the conserved cysteine through the conserved F or W. The D gene is left open where the match is weak. Clone size is shown for a subset of rows, as once, few, many or a class of expanded clone.

>TRBJ1-1|TRBV5-1|14|NA|NA
TGCGCCAGCAGCCTGGAAAGGGGATCCACTGAAGCTTTCTTT
CASSLERGSTEAFF
>TRBJ1-3|TRBV5-1|19|NA|TRBD1
TGCGCCAGCTGCTCCGGGACAGGGGAAACATTCAGCTCTGGAAACACCATATATTTT
CASCSGTGETFSSGNTIYF
>TRBJ2-5|TRBV19|16|NA|TRBD1
TGTGCCAGTAGTATCGGGGGCAGGGGGCGCGGGGAGACCCAGTACTTC
CASSIGGRGRGETQYF
>TRBJ2-5|TRBV11-2|12|NA|NA
TGTGCCAGCAGCCTTACTAGCTTGACCCAGTACTTC
CASSLTSLTQYF
>TRBJ1-3|TRBV7-2|13|NA|NA
TGTGCCAGCAGCTCCAGGGTTGGAAACACCATATATTTT
CASSSRVGNTIYF
>TRBJ1-1|TRBV16|14|NA|NA
TGTGCCAGCAGCCAATACGCGGGGTGGACTGAAGCTTTCTTT
CASSQYAGWTEAFF
>TRBJ1-1|TRBV19|12|NA|NA
TGTGCCAGTAGTATGGTCGGGACTGAAGCTTTCTTT
CASSMVGTEAFF
>TRBJ1-3|TRBV7-6|16|NA|NA
TGTGCCAGCAGCCGGTTCGATGGAGGAGCCGGAAACACCATATATTTT
CASSRFDGGAGNTIYF
>TRBJ1-1|TRBV29-1|15|NA|NA
TGCAGCGTTGAAGGTTGGAAGGGGGTGAACACTGAAGCTTTCTTT
CSVEGWKGVNTEAFF
>TRBJ2-1|TRBV7-7|22|NA|TRBD2
TGTGCCAGCAGCTTAGCGCTAGGGCTAGCGGGCGAGAACCCTAGGTCCTACAATGAGCAGTTCTTC
CASSLALGLAGENPRSYNEQFF
>TRBJ1-4|TRBV18|16|NA|NA
TGTGCCAGCTCACCCGGCCTTGGACGGGGAAATGAAAAACTGTTTTTT
CASSPGLGRGNEKLFF
>TRBJ2-7|TRBV6-1|14|NA|TRBD1
TGTGCCAGTTCGGGGACAGGGCGCCCCTACGAGCAGTACTTC
CASSGTGRPYEQYF
>TRBJ2-1|TRBV6-5|15|NA|TRBD2
TGTGCCAGCAGTTTCGGGAGGGGAGGTGGCAATGAGCAGTTCTTC
CASSFGRGGGNEQFF
>TRBJ1-1|TRBV2|16|NA|NA
TGTGCCAGCAGTGAATTGAAGTTACTCATGAACACTGAAGCTTTCTTT
CASSELKLLMNTEAFF
>TRBJ2-1|TRBV27|15|NA|NA
TGTGCCAGCAGTTTCAGGCTCGTCTCCTACAATGAGCAGTTCTTC
CASSFRLVSYNEQFF
>TRBJ1-6|TRBV13|17|NA|NA
TGTGCCAGCAGCCAAACGTGGGGGAGGGGCGGAAATTCACCCCTCCACTTT
CASSQTWGRGGNSPLHF
>TRBJ2-7|TRBV7-9|11|few|NA
TGTGCCAGCAGCTTGGGCGAAGAGCAGTACTTC
CASSLGEEQYF
>TRBJ2-2|TRBV7-6|15|NA|NA
TGTGCCAGCAGCTTAGGCCTAGCCACGACCGGGGAGCTGTTTTTT
CASSLGLATTGELFF
>TRBJ2-1|TRBV5-6|16|NA|NA
TGTGCCAGCAGCTCCCCTTACAGGAGAGCCTACAATGAGCAGTTCTTC
CASSSPYRRAYNEQFF
>TRBJ1-1|TRBV4-3|13|NA|TRBD1
TGCGCCAGCAGCCTCTCGAGGACAGGTGAAGCTTTCTTT
CASSLSRTGEAFF
>TRBJ2-5|TRBV30|11|NA|NA
TGTGCCTGGAGTGTACTAGAGACCCAGTACTTC
CAWSVLETQYF
>TRBJ2-7|TRBV9|16|NA|TRBD1
TGTGCCAGCAGCGTAAGTGTCGGGACAGGGGTGTACGAGCAGTACTTC
CASSVSVGTGVYEQYF
>TRBJ2-7|TRBV5-1|12|NA|TRBD2
TGCGCCAGCAGCATTACTAGCGACGAGCAGTACTTC
CASSITSDEQYF
>TRBJ2-7|TRBV11-2|16|NA|TRBD2
TGTGCCAGCAGCCCCCCAGCGGGGTCTGCCTTCTACGAGCAGTACTTC
CASSPPAGSAFYEQYF
>TRBJ2-5|TRBV7-8|16|NA|NA
TGTGCCAGCAGCTTAGTCAGGGATAGGTACCAAGAGACCCAGTACTTC
CASSLVRDRYQETQYF
>TRBJ1-1|TRBV19|14|NA|TRBD1
TGTGCCAGTATTACGGACAGGGCGGACACTGAAGCTTTCTTT
CASITDRADTEAFF
>TRBJ2-7|TRBV7-9|12|NA|TRBD1
TGTGCCACCGGGACAGGGAGTCACGAGCAGTACTTC
CATGTGSHEQYF
>TRBJ2-2|TRBV7-9|16|NA|TRBD2
TGTGCCAGCAGCCCGCGGACTAGCGGATTCACCGGGGAGCTGTTTTTT
CASSPRTSGFTGELFF
>TRBJ1-5|TRBV25-1|13|NA|TRBD1
TGTGCCAGCAGTGTACAGGGGAATCAGCCCCAGCATTTT
CASSVQGNQPQHF
>TRBJ1-2|TRBV4-3|14|NA|NA
TGCGCCAGCAGCCAAGAGAACATGGCGGGTGGCTACACCTTC
CASSQENMAGGYTF
>TRBJ2-7|TRBV2|17|NA|TRBD1
TGTGCCAGCAGCCCCCAAATGAATCCCAGGGGGCTCGACGAGCAGTACTTC
CASSPQMNPRGLDEQYF